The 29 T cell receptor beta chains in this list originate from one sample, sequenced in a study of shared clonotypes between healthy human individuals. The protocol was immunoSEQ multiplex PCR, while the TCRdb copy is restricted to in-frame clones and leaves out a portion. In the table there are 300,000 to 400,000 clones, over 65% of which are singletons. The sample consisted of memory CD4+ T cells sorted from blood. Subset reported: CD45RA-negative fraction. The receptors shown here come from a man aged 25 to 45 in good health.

The CDR3 nucleotides read TGTGCCGTCGAGACAGGATACACTGAAGCTTTCTTT. Its translation: CAVETGYTEAFF. The V gene is TRBV6-1, the J gene TRBJ1-1, with D possibly TRBD1 on 6 matching bases. The CDR3 runs 12 residues. CDR1 is MNHNS, CDR2 SASEGT, per germline. The V end lost 11 bases, the J end lost 3 bases, and 13 bases lay between the germline ends.

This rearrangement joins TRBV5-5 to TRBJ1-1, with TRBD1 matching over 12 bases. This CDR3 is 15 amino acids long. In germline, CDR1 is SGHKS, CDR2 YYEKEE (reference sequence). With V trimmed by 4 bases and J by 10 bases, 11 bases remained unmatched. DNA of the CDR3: TGTGCCAGCAGCCCCCCGGGACAGGGGGCGCGAGGAGCTTTCTTT. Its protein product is CASSPPGQGARGAFF. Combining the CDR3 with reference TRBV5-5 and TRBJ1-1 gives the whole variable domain DAGVTQSPTHLIKTRGQQVTLRCSPISGHKSVSWYQQVLGQGPQFIFQYYEKEERGRGNFPDRFSARQFPNYSSELNVNALLLGDSALYLCASSPPGQGARGAFFGQGTRLTVV.

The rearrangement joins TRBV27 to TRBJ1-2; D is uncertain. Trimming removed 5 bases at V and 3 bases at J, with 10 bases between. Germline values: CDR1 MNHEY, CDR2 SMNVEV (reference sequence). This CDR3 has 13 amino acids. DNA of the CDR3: TGTGCCAGCAGTCCCGAGACGGACTATGGCTACACCTTC. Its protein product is CASSPETDYGYTF.

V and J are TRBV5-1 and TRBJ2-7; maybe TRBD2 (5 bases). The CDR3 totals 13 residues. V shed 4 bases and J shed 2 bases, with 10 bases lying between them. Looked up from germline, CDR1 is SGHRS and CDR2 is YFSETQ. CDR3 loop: CASSEGRAYEQYF. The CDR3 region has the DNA TGCGCCAGCAGCGAGGGAAGGGCCTACGAGCAGTACTTC.

The CDR3 region is CASSPAGSYEQYF. The CDR3 DNA reads as TGTGCCAGCAGCCCTGCCGGCTCCTACGAGCAGTACTTC. This sequence joins TRBV5-4 and TRBJ2-7; unclear D gene. CDR3 length: 13 residues. V shed 4 bases and J shed 0 bases, with 8 bases lying between them. Germline CDR1 is SGHNT and CDR2 is YYREEE (reference sequence).

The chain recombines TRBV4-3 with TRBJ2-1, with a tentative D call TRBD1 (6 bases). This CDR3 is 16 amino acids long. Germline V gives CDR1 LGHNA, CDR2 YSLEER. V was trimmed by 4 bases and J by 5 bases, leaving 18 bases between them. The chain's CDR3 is CASSRSGQRGNNEQFF. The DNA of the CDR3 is TGCGCCAGCAGCCGATCCGGACAGCGCGGCAACAATGAGCAGTTCTTC.

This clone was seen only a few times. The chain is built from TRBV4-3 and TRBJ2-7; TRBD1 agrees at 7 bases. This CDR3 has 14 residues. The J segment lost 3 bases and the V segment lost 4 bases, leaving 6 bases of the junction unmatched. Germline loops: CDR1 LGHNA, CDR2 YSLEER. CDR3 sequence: CASSRDRANYEQYF. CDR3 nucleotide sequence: TGCGCCAGCAGCCGGGACAGAGCCAACTACGAGCAGTACTTC.

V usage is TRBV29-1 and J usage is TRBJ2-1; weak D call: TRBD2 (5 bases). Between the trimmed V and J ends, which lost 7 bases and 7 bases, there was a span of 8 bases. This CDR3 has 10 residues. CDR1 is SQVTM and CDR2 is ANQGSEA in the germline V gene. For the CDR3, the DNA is TGCAGCGGAGCGGTTAATGAGCAGTTCTTC. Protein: CSGAVNEQFF.

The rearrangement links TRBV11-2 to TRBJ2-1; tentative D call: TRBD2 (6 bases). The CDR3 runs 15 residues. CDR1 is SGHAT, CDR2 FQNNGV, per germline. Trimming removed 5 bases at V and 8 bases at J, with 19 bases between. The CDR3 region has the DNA TGTGCCAGCAGCCCCTCTGGGTGGGGGGACGATGAGCAGTTCTTC. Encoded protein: CASSPSGWGDDEQFF.

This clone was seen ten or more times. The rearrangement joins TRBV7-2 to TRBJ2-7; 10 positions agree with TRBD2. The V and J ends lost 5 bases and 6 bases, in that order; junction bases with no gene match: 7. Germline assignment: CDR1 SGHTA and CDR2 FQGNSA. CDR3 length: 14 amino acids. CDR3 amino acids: CASSPSGRWGEQYF. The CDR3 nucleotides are TGTGCCAGCAGCCCTAGCGGGAGATGGGGCGAGCAGTACTTC.

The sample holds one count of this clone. The CDR3, as DNA: TGTGCCAGCACCGTGCTCGGGCTAGCGGGGACCGGGGAGCTGTTTTTT. Its protein is CASTVLGLAGTGELFF. The genes are TRBV11-2 and TRBJ2-2, with 9 bases that match TRBD2. Germline CDR1 and CDR2: SGHAT and FQNNGV. V was clipped by 7 bases and J by 5 bases; unmatched bases: 11. The CDR3 covers 16 residues.

The CDR3 coding sequence is TGTGCCAGCAGTTTGGGGGTTGCGACAGTGAACACTGAAGCTTTCTTT. It codes for CASSLGVATVNTEAFF. The chain is built from TRBV27 and TRBJ1-1; possible D gene TRBD1, 5 bases. The CDR3 is made up of 16 amino acids. In germline, CDR1 is MNHEY, CDR2 SMNVEV (reference sequence). V was cut by 3 bases and J by 0 bases, with 14 bases left in between.

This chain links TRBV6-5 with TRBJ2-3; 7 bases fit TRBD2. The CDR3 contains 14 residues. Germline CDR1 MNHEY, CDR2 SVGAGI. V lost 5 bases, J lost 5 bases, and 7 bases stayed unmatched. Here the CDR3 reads CASSTSSSGDTQYF. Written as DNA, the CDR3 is TGTGCCAGCAGTACCTCCTCTAGCGGAGATACGCAGTATTTT.

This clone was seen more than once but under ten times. CDR3 bases: TGTGCCAGCAGCCGTCCCGGGACAGGGGACTATGGCTACACCTTC. It translates to CASSRPGTGDYGYTF. The chain has TRBV5-4 and TRBJ1-2, with TRBD1 matching 10 bases. CDR3 size: 15 residues. Per the germline V gene, CDR1 is SGHNT and CDR2 is YYREEE (reference sequence). The V and J ends lost 4 bases and 3 bases, in that order; junction bases with no gene match: 6.

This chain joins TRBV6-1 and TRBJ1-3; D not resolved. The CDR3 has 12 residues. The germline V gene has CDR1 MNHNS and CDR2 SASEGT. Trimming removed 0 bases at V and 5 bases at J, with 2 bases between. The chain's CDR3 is CASSEARNTIYF. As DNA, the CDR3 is TGTGCCAGCAGTGAAGCCCGAAACACCATATATTTT.

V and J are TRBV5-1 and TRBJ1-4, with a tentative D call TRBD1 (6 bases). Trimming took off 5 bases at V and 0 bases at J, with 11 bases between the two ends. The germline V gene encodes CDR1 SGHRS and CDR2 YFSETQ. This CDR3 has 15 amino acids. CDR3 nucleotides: TGCGCCAGCAGTAACTCAGGGGCAACTAATGAAAAACTGTTTTTT. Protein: CASSNSGATNEKLFF.

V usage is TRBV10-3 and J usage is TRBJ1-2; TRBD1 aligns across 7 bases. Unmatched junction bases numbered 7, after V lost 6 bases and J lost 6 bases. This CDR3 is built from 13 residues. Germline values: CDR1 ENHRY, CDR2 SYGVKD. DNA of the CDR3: TGTGCCATCAGCGAAACCGGGACAGATGGCTACACCTTC. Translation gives CAISETGTDGYTF.

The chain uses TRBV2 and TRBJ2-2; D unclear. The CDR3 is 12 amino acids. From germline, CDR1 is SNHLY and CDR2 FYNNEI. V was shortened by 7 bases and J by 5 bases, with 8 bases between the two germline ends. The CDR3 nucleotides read TGTGCCAGCAATTTTTTTACCGGGGAGCTGTTTTTT. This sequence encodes CASNFFTGELFF.

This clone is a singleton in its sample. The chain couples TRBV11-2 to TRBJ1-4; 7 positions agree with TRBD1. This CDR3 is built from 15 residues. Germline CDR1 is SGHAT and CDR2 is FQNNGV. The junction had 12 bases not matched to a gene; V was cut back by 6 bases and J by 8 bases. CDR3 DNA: TGTGCCAGCAGACCAATCCGACAGGGTAGAGAAAAACTGTTTTTT. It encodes CASRPIRQGREKLFF.

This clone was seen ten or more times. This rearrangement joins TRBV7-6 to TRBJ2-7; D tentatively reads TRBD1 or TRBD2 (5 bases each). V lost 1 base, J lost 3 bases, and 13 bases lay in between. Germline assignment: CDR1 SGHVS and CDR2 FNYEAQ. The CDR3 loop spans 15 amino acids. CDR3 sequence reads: CASSLGDQGYYEQYF. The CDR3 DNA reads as TGTGCCAGCAGCTTAGGGGACCAAGGGTACTACGAGCAGTACTTC.

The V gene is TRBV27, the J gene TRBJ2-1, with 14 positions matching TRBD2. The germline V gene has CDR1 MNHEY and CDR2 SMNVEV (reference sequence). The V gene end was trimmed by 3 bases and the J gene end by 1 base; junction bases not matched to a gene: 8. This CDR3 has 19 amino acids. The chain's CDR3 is CASSFRTSGRLRSYNEQFF. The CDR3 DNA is TGTGCCAGCAGTTTTCGGACTAGCGGGAGGTTACGGTCCTACAATGAGCAGTTCTTC.

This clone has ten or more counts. CDR3 sequence reads: CATSVRDREAFF. CDR3 nucleotides: TGTGCCACCAGCGTTAGGGACAGAGAAGCTTTCTTT. The chain carries TRBV15 and TRBJ1-1; 7 nucleotides align to TRBD1. Germline trimming cut 5 bases from V and 8 bases from J; bases unmatched to any gene: 5. The CDR3 contains 12 residues. CDR1 is LNHNV, CDR2 YYDKDF, per germline (reference sequence).

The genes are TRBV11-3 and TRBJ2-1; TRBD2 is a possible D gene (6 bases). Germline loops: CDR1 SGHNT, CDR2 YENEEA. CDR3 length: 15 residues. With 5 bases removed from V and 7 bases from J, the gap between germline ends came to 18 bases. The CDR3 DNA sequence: TGTGCCAGCAGCGTAATGGCGGGACCGGGGAATGAGCAGTTCTTC. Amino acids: CASSVMAGPGNEQFF.

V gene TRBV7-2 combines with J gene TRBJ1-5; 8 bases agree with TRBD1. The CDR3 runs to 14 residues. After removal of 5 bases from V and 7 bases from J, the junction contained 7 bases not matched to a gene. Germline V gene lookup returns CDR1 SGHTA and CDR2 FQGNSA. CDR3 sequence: CASSPGQGSQPQHF. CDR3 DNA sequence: TGTGCCAGCAGCCCTGGACAGGGTAGCCAGCCCCAGCATTTT.

CDR3 in DNA: TGTGCCAGCAGTGCCTCCGGACGGCAAGAGGCTTTCTTT. Its translation is CASSASGRQEAFF. This chain joins TRBV25-1 and TRBJ1-1, with D hard to call. The CDR3 runs to 13 residues. The V gene's germline CDR1 is MGHDK and CDR2 SYGVNS. Trimming left V 4 bases short and J 11 bases short, with 17 bases between.

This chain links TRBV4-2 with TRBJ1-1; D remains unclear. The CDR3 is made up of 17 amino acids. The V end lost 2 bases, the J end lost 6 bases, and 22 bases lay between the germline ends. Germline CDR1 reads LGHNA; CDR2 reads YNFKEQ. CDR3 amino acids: CASSQLSGRIWGAEAFF. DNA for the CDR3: TGTGCCAGCAGCCAACTTTCGGGGAGGATATGGGGTGCTGAAGCTTTCTTT.

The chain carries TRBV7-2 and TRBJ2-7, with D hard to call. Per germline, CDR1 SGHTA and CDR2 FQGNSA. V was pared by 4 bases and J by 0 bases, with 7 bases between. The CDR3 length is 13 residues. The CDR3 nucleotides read TGTGCCAGCAGCTACCCAAGCTCCTACGAGCAGTACTTC. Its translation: CASSYPSSYEQYF. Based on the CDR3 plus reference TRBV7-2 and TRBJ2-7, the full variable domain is GAGVSQSPSNKVTEKGKDVELRCDPISGHTALYWYRQSLGQGLEFLIYFQGNSAPDKSGLPSDRFSAERTGGSVSTLTIQRTQQEDSAVYLCASSYPSSYEQYFGPGTRLTVT.

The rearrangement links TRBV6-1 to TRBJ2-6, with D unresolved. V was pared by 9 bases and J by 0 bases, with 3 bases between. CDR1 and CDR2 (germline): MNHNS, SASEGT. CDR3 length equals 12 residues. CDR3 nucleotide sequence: TGTGCCAGTTCCTCTGGGGCCAACGTCCTGACTTTC. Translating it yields CASSSGANVLTF.

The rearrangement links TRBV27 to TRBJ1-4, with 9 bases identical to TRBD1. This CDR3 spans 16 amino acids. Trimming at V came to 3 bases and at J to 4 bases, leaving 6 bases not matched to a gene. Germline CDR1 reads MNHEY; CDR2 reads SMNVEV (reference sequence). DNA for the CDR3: TGTGCCAGCAGTTTGGCACAGGGGGCGGGTAATGAAAAACTGTTTTTT. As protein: CASSLAQGAGNEKLFF.